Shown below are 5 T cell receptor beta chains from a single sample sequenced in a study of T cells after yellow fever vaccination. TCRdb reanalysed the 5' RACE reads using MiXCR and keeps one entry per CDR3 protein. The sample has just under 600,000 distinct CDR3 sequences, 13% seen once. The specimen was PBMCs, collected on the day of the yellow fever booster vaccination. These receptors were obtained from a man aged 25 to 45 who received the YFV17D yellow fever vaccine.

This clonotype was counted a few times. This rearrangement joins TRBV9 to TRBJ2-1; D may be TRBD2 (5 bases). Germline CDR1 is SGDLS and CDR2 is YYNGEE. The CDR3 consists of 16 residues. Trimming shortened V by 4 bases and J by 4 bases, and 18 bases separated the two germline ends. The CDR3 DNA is TGTGCCAGCAGCCCCCGCTCCGGGATTCAGTACAATGAGCAGTTCTTC. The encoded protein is CASSPRSGIQYNEQFF. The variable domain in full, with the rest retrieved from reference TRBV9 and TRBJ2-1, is DSGVTQTPKHLITATGQRVTLRCSPRSGDLSVYWYQQSLDQGLQFLIQYYNGEERAKGNILERFSAQQFPDLHSELNLSSLELGDSALYFCASSPRSGIQYNEQFFGPGTRLTVL.

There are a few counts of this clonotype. The CDR3 is CASSSLAGTANEQFF. In DNA, the CDR3 is TGCGCCAGCAGCTCGCTAGCGGGGACTGCTAATGAGCAGTTCTTC. V and J are TRBV5-1 and TRBJ2-1, with 9 positions matching TRBD2. Germline CDR1 is SGHRS and CDR2 is YFSETQ. V lost 3 bases to trimming and J lost 7 bases; unmatched junction nucleotides: 8. There are 15 residues in the CDR3.

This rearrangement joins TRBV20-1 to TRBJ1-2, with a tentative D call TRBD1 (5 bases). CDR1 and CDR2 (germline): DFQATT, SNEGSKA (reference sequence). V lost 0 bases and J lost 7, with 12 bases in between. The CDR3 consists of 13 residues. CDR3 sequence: CSARDLGASGYTF. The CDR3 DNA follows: TGCAGTGCTAGAGATCTCGGGGCCAGTGGCTACACCTTC.

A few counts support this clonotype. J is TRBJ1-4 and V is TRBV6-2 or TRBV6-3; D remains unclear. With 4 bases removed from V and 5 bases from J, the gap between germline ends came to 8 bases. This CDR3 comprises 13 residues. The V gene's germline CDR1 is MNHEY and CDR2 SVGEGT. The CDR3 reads CASSWRLNEKLFF. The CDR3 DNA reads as TGTGCCAGCAGTTGGCGGCTGAATGAAAAACTGTTTTTT.

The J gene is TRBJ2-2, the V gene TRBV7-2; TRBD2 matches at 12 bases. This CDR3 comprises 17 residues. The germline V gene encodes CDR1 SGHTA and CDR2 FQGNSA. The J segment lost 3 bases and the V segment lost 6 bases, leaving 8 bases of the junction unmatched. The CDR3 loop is CASRQTSGRTYTGELFF. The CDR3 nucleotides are TGTGCCAGCAGACAAACTAGCGGGAGGACCTACACCGGGGAGCTGTTTTTT. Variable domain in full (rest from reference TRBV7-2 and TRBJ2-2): GAGVSQSPSNKVTEKGKDVELRCDPISGHTALYWYRQSLGQGLEFLIYFQGNSAPDKSGLPSDRFSAERTGGSVSTLTIQRTQQEDSAVYLCASRQTSGRTYTGELFFGEGSRLTVL.